The T cell receptor (beta chain) described here comes from a study of response to subunit inactivated influenza vaccine. TCRdb passed the RT-PCR reads through MiXCR, listing each CDR3 protein once. The repertoire holds over 800,000 distinct CDR3 sequences, with 21% as singletons. V lost 6 bases, J lost 3 bases, and 6 bases lay in between. The CDR3 is made up of 11 amino acids. CDR1 is MNHEY, CDR2 SMNVEV, per germline (reference sequence). Sequencing used PBMCs from blood, obtained about 5 days after vaccination. This TCR came from a man between 50 and 59 years old who received an inactivated influenza vaccine. The chain recombines TRBV27 with TRBJ2-7; D is possibly TRBD1 (5 bases). The CDR3, as DNA: TGTGCCAGCAGGGACAACTACGAGCAGTACTTC. It is translated as CASRDNYEQYF.